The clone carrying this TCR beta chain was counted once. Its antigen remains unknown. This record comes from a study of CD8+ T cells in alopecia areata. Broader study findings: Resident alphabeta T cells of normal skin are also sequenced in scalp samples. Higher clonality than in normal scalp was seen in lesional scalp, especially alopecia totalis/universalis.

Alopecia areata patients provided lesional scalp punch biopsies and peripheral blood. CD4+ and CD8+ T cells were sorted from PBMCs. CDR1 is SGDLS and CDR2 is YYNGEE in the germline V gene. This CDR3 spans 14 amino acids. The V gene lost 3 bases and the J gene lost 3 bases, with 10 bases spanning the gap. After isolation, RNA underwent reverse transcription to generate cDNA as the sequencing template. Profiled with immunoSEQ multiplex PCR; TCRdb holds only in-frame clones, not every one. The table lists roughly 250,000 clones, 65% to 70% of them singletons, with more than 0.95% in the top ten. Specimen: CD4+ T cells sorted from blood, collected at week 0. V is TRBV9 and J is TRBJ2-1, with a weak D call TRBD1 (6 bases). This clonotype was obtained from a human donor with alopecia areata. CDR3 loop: CASSEGVNYNEQFF. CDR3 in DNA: TGTGCCAGCAGCGAGGGGGTCAACTACAATGAGCAGTTCTTC.